Each of the 10 T cell receptor beta chains below was sequenced from the same sample in a study of blood T cell repertoires in COVID-19. Sequencing used immunoSEQ multiplex PCR; TCRdb keeps in-frame clones, though not all of them. The profile shows 140,000 to 150,000 clones, over 75% of them singletons. Sequences were obtained from peripheral blood. Receptors originate from a woman aged 50 to 60 with acute or convalescent COVID-19.

The chain joins TRBV6-5 to TRBJ1-2, with 9 positions matching TRBD1. Trimming cost V 4 bases and J 4 bases; bases outside gene matches: 4. The CDR3 loop spans 14 amino acids. In germline, CDR1 is MNHEY, CDR2 SVGAGI. CDR3: CASSWGQGTYGYTF. In nucleotides, the CDR3 is TGTGCCAGCAGTTGGGGACAGGGAACCTATGGCTACACCTTC.

The CDR3 DNA reads as TGTGCCATCATGAGGACAGGGTGGACTGAAGCTTTCTTT. Amino acids: CAIMRTGWTEAFF. V and J are TRBV10-3 and TRBJ1-1; 8 bases match TRBD1. After removal of 7 bases from V and 5 bases from J, the junction contained 6 bases not matched to a gene. Germline V gene sequence: CDR1 ENHRY, CDR2 SYGVKD. CDR3 length: 13 amino acids.

This clone was recorded once. This chain links TRBV6-4 with TRBJ2-3, with TRBD2 matching 10 bases. Germline loops: CDR1 MRHNA, CDR2 SNTAGT. This CDR3 comprises 15 residues. V was clipped by 2 bases and J by 2 bases; unmatched bases: 1. CDR3 protein: CASSDSGGATDTQYF. As DNA, the CDR3 is TGTGCCAGCAGTGACAGCGGGGGGGCCACAGATACGCAGTATTTT.

V and J are TRBV29-1 and TRBJ2-1; tentative D call: TRBD2 (7 bases). The CDR3 totals 13 residues. The ends were cut back, 5 bases at V and 6 bases at J, with 14 bases in the middle. The germline V gene encodes CDR1 SQVTM and CDR2 ANQGSEA. This CDR3 is CSVRGGSSNEQFF. The CDR3 region has the DNA TGCAGCGTTAGGGGGGGCAGCTCCAATGAGCAGTTCTTC.

V gene TRBV24-1 combines with J gene TRBJ2-5, with 7 bases identical to TRBD1. V gave up 4 bases and J gave up 2 bases; unmatched junction bases: 6. The CDR3 loop spans 15 amino acids. Per the germline V gene, CDR1 is KGHDR and CDR2 is SFDVKD. The CDR3 DNA sequence: TGTGCCACCAGTGACTCCAGGGGGAGTCAAGAGACCCAGTACTTC. This encodes CATSDSRGSQETQYF.

The chain is built from TRBV7-6 and TRBJ1-1; D gene unclear. From germline, CDR1 is SGHVS and CDR2 FNYEAQ. V lost 6 bases and J lost 4, with 12 bases in between. This CDR3 spans 13 amino acids. DNA for the CDR3: TGTGCCAGCAGGCCCGGAGGCACCACTGAAGCTTTCTTT. This encodes CASRPGGTTEAFF.

The chain has TRBV9 and TRBJ2-7; perhaps TRBD2 as D (6 bases). CDR3 length equals 15 residues. Germline CDR1 and CDR2: SGDLS and YYNGEE. Trimming stripped 0 bases from V and 0 bases from J, with 10 bases between. The CDR3, as DNA: TGTGCCAGCAGCGTAGGAGTAGCGGTCTCCTACGAGCAGTACTTC. Translating it yields CASSVGVAVSYEQYF.

The chain recombines TRBV7-9 with TRBJ2-3; D unresolved. CDR3 length: 14 residues. CDR1 and CDR2 (germline): SEHNR, FQNEAQ (reference sequence). Trimming took off 5 bases at V and 4 bases at J, with 13 bases between the two ends. The CDR3 sequence: CASSDRFKPDTQYF. The CDR3 nucleotides are TGTGCCAGCAGCGATCGGTTCAAGCCAGATACGCAGTATTTT.

In nucleotides, the CDR3 is TGTGCCAGCAGCCAAGTTGACAGGGTAAACACTGAAGCTTTCTTT. Translated, it gives CASSQVDRVNTEAFF. The chain joins TRBV4-2 to TRBJ1-1, with 7 bases fitting TRBD1. This CDR3 is 15 amino acids long. The V segment lost 1 base and the J segment 2 bases; nucleotides outside the gene matches: 4. Germline V gives CDR1 LGHNA, CDR2 YNFKEQ.

This clone appeared a few times. The chain joins TRBV19 to TRBJ2-1; no reliable D call. V dropped 7 bases and J dropped 10 bases, with 20 bases sitting between them. The germline V gene has CDR1 LNHDA and CDR2 SQIVND (reference sequence). The CDR3 length is 14 residues. CDR3 protein: CASNTGSTFSEQFF. The CDR3, as DNA: TGTGCCAGTAATACCGGGTCCACCTTTAGCGAGCAGTTCTTC.